What follows describes a single TCR beta chain. The data were taken from a study of blood T cell repertoires in COVID-19. The CDR3 sequence is 13 residues long. Germline values: CDR1 SGHTA, CDR2 FQGTGA. V shed 2 bases and J shed 2 bases, with 6 bases lying between them. Assay used: immunoSEQ multiplex PCR; TCRdb lists only in-frame clones, some missing. This table holds some 70,000 clones, 87% found once. The sequence was obtained from a man aged 45-65 years with active COVID-19. The gene calls are TRBV7-3 and TRBJ2-5; D possibly corresponds to TRBD1 (5 bases). Sequencing input: peripheral blood. As DNA, the CDR3 is TGTGCCAGCAGCTTATCAGGGCAAGAGACCCAGTACTTC. Translating it yields CASSLSGQETQYF.